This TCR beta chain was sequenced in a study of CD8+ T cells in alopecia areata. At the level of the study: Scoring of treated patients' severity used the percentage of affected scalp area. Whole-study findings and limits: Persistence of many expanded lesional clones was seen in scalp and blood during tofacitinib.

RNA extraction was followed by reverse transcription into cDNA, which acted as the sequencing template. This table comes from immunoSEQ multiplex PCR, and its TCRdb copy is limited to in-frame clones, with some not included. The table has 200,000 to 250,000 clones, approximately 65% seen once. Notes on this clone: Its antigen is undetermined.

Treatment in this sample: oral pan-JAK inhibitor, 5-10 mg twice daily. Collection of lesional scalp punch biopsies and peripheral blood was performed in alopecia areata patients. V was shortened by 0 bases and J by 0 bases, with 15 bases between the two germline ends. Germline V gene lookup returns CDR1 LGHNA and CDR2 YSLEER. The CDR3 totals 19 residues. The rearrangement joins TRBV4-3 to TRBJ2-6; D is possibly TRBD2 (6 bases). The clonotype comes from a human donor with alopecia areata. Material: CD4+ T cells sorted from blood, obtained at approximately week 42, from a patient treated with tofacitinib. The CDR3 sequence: CASSQDLPGLGSGANVLTF. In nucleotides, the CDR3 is TGCGCCAGCAGCCAAGATCTACCGGGACTCGGCTCTGGGGCCAACGTCCTGACTTTC.